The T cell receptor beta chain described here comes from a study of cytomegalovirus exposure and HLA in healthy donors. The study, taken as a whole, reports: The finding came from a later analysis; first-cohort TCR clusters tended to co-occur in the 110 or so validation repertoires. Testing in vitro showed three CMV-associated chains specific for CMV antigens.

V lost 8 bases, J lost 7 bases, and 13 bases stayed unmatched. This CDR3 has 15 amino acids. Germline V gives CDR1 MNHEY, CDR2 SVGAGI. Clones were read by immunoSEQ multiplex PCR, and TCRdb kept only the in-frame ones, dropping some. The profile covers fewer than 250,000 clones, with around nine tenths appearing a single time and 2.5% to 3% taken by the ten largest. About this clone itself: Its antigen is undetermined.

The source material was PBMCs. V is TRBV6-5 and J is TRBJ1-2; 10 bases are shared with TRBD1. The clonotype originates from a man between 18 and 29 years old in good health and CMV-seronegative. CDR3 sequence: CASYPLGQGVGGYTF. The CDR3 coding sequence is TGTGCCAGCTACCCCCTCGGACAGGGGGTCGGTGGCTACACCTTC.